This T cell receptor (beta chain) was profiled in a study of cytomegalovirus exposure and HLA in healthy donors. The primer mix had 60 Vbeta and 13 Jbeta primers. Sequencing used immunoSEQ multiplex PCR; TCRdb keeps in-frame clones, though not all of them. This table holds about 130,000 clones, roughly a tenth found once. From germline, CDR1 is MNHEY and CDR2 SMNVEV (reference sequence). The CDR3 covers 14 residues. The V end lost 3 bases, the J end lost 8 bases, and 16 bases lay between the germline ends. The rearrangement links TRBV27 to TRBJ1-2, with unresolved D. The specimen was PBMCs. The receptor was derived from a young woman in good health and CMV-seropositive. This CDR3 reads CASSFRQVNEGYTF. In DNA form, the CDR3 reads TGTGCCAGCAGTTTTCGCCAGGTTAATGAGGGCTACACCTTC.